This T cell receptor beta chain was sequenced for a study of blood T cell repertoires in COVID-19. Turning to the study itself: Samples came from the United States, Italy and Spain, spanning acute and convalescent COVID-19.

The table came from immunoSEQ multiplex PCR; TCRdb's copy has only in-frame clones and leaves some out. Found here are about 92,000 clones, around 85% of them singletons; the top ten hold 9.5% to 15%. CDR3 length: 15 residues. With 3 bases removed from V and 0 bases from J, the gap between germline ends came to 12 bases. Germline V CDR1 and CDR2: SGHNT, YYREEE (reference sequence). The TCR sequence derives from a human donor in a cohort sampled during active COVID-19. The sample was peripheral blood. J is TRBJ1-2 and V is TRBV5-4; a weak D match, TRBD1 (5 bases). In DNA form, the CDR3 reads TGTGCCAGCAGCTCGGCCCGACAGACTAACTATGGCTACACCTTC. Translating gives CASSSARQTNYGYTF.